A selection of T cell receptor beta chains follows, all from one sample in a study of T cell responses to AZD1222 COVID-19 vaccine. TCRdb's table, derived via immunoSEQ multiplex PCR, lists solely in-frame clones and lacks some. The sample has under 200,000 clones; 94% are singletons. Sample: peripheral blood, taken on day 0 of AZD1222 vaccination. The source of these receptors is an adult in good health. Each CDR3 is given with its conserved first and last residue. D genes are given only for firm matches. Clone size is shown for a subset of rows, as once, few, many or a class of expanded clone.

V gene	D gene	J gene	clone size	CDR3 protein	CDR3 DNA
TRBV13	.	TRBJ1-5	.	CASSLGVGGNQPQHF	TGTGCCAGCAGCTTAGGGGTAGGGGGCAATCAGCCCCAGCATTTT
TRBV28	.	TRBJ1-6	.	CASSFSFMGARFNSPLHF	TGTGCCAGCAGTTTTTCCTTCATGGGCGCCCGATTTAATTCACCCCTCCACTTT
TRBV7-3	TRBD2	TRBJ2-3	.	CASSYSSGSSGTQYF	TGTGCCAGCAGCTATTCTAGCGGGAGTTCTGGTACGCAGTATTTT
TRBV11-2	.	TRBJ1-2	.	CASSQTSSPYGYTF	TGTGCCAGCAGCCAGACGTCTTCCCCCTATGGCTACACCTTC
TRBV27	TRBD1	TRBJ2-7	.	CASSRTGVGQYF	TGTGCCAGCAGCAGAACAGGGGTTGGGCAGTACTTC
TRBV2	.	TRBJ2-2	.	CATRDLTGELFF	TGTGCCACCCGGGACCTCACCGGGGAGCTGTTTTTT
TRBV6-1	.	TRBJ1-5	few	CASSVSDRRRGNQPQHF	TGTGCCAGCAGTGTTAGCGACAGGAGAAGGGGGAATCAGCCCCAGCATTTT
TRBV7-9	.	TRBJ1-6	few	CASSWGTGFGNSPLHF	TGTGCCAGCAGCTGGGGAACAGGGTTTGGTAATTCACCCCTCCACTTT
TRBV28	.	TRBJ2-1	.	CASGLGGYNEQFF	TGTGCCAGCGGTTTAGGGGGTTACAATGAGCAGTTCTTC
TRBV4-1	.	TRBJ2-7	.	CASSQTGSYEQYF	TGCGCCAGCAGCCAGACAGGTTCCTACGAGCAGTACTTC
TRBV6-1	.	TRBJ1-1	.	CASSERGNTEAFF	TGTGCCAGCAGTGAAAGAGGGAACACTGAAGCTTTCTTT
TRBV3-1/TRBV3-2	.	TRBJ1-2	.	CASSHSSYGYTF	TGTGCCAGCAGCCATTCAAGCTATGGCTACACCTTC
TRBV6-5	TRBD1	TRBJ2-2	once	CASTRPGTGSGELFF	TGTGCCAGCACCCGTCCCGGGACAGGGTCCGGGGAGCTGTTTTTT
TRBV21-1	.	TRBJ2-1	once	CASSLCREGAYNEQFF	TGTGCCAGCAGCCTATGTCGGGAAGGGGCCTACAATGAGCAGTTCTTC
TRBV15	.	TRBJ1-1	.	CATSRDRQLSSRGFF	TGTGCCACCAGCAGAGATCGACAGCTATCCTCCCGAGGCTTCTTT
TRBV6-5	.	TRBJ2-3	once	CASSYGDTQYF	TGTGCCAGCAGTTACGGAGATACGCAGTATTTT
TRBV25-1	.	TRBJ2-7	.	CASRPGVGNEQYF	TGTGCCAGCAGACCGGGGGTCGGCAACGAGCAGTACTTC
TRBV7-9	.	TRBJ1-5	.	CASSFEGNQPQHF	TGTGCCAGCAGCTTTGAGGGGAATCAGCCCCAGCATTTT
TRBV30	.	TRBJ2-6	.	CAWSVNSGANVLTF	TGTGCCTGGAGTGTCAACTCTGGGGCCAACGTCCTGACTTTC
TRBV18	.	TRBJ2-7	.	CASSPRQGYEQYF	TGTGCCAGCTCACCTCGTCAAGGGTACGAGCAGTACTTC
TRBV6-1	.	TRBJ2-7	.	CASSELGQYEQYF	TGTGCCAGCAGTGAGCTAGGCCAGTACGAGCAGTACTTC
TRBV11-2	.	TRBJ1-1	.	CASNYWGSPGLNTEAFF	TGTGCCAGCAATTATTGGGGCAGCCCGGGCTTGAACACTGAAGCTTTCTTT
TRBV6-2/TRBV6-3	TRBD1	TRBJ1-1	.	CASSLKRTGSTEAFF	TGTGCCAGCAGTTTGAAACGGACAGGGAGCACTGAAGCTTTCTTT
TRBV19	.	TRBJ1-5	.	CASSLQGPNQPQHF	TGTGCCAGTAGTCTACAGGGCCCTAATCAGCCCCAGCATTTT
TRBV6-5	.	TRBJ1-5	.	CASRNRESNQPQHF	TGTGCCAGCAGGAACAGGGAAAGCAATCAGCCCCAGCATTTT
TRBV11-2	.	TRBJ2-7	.	CASSLDTGPYEQYF	TGTGCCAGCAGCTTAGATACGGGGCCCTACGAGCAGTACTTC
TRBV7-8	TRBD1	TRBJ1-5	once	CASSGRRGQVQPQHF	TGTGCCAGCAGCGGCCGCAGGGGGCAGGTTCAGCCCCAGCATTTT
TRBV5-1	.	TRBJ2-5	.	CASSLGLDYQETQYF	TGCGCCAGCAGCTTGGGACTAGACTACCAAGAGACCCAGTACTTC
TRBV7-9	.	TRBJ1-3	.	CASSLEAAGNTIYF	TGTGCCAGCAGCTTAGAGGCAGCTGGAAACACCATATATTTT
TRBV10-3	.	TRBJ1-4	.	CAISSTGRATNEKLFF	TGTGCCATCAGTTCTACAGGGCGAGCAACTAATGAAAAACTGTTTTTT
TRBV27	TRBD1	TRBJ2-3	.	CASSTIRGDTQYF	TGTGCCAGCAGTACTATCAGGGGGGATACGCAGTATTTT
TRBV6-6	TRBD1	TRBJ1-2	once	CASSTGGWGYGYTF	TGTGCCAGCAGTACAGGGGGCTGGGGATATGGCTACACCTTC
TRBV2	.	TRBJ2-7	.	CASIDEKEPYEQYF	TGTGCCAGCATAGACGAGAAAGAACCCTACGAGCAGTACTTC